This T cell receptor beta chain was documented in a study of shared clonotypes between healthy human individuals. Participating donors were healthy, HIV-negative adults free of recent acute infections or vaccinations. Deep level was the assay's run setting. PBMC DNA, left unsorted, was sequenced on ten immunoSEQ deep assay plates. Assay: immunoSEQ multiplex PCR; the TCRdb copy retains only in-frame clones and omits some. Here the sample spans about half a million clones, 70% to 80% being singletons. CDR1 is MGHRA, CDR2 YSYEKL, per germline. Trimming took 3 bases from V and 0 from J, leaving 6 bases between them. This CDR3 region has 15 residues.

The gene calls are TRBV4-1 and TRBJ2-6; D call uncertain. The clonotype originates from a woman aged 35 to 49 in good health. Some clones in this sample may be carry-over from other donors' samples. Sequenced input: PBMCs. The CDR3 sequence is CASSQGSSGANVLTF. CDR3 bases: TGCGCCAGCAGCCAGGGAAGCTCTGGGGCCAACGTCCTGACTTTC.